Presented here are 30 T cell receptor beta chains from one specimen sequenced in a study of neurological immune-mediated disorders. Time point indicated: longitudinal time-point 2. Via MiXCR, TCRdb re-called the 5' RACE reads, giving one row per CDR3 protein. The sample lists around 90,000 distinct CDR3 sequences, about 13% occurring once. The sample was PBMCs. These receptors originate from a female donor with HTLV-1-associated myelopathy (HAM/TSP).

Turning to this clonotype: One end of the junction does not line up with germline, which may come from a read error. The chain joins TRBV10-2 to TRBJ1-6; TRBD1 matches 7 bases. CDR1 and CDR2 (germline): WSHSY, SAAADI. The CDR3 runs to 13 residues. CDR3 sequence reads: CARSEGAGSPLHF. The CDR3 DNA is TGCGCCAGAAGTGAGGGGGCTGGGTCACCCCTCCACTTT.

This clonotype was found many times. The CDR3 DNA reads as TGCGCCAGCAGCGGTACAGGGGACACTGAAGCTTTCTTT. It encodes CASSGTGDTEAFF. V gene TRBV5-1 combines with J gene TRBJ1-1; TRBD1 aligns across 7 bases. The CDR3 is made up of 13 amino acids. With 4 bases clipped from V and 3 bases from J, the junction kept 3 bases outside the gene matches. CDR1 and CDR2 (germline): SGHRS, YFSETQ.

This rearrangement joins TRBV20-1 to TRBJ2-2; 7 positions match TRBD2. The CDR3 has 15 amino acids. Germline CDR1 DFQATT, CDR2 SNEGSKA (reference sequence). The V segment lost 5 bases and the J segment 5 bases; nucleotides outside the gene matches: 11. In DNA, the CDR3 is TGCAGTGCTCCGCTCTTGGGGGGGGGTACCGGGGAGCTGTTTTTT. Its translation is CSAPLLGGGTGELFF.

In this sample, this clonotype turned up many times. DNA of the CDR3: TGTGCCAGCAGCCCAGCAATGAACACTGAAGCTTTCTTT. Protein sequence: CASSPAMNTEAFF. The chain links TRBV7-9 to TRBJ1-1; D unresolved. The length of the CDR3 is 13 residues. From germline, CDR1 is SEHNR and CDR2 FQNEAQ (reference sequence). Trimming took 5 bases from V and 0 from J, leaving 7 bases between them.

Remarks on this clonotype: It may be a read error: a sequence one base away is much more abundant. The genes are TRBV6-5 and TRBJ2-1, with 7 bases identical to TRBD1. The CDR3 is made up of 12 amino acids. The V gene's germline CDR1 is MNHEY and CDR2 SVGAGI. V lost 10 bases, J lost 6 bases, and 6 bases stayed unmatched. In DNA form, the CDR3 reads TGTGCCATCAGCGACAGGGTCAATGAGCAGTTCTTC. Its translation is CAISDRVNEQFF.

This clonotype showed up many times. The rearrangement links TRBV6-2 or TRBV6-3 to TRBJ1-5, with D maybe TRBD1 (6 bases). Germline values: CDR1 MNHEY, CDR2 SVGEGT. Trimming stripped 2 bases from V and 7 bases from J, with 18 bases between. The CDR3 is made up of 16 amino acids. The chain's CDR3 is CASSYTPYRVRQPQHF. CDR3 bases: TGTGCCAGCAGTTACACCCCATACAGGGTAAGGCAGCCCCAGCATTTT.

The chain links TRBV20-1 to TRBJ2-1; possibly TRBD1 or TRBD2 for D (6 bases each). The germline CDR1 and CDR2 sequences are DFQATT and SNEGSKA (reference sequence). V lost 7 bases and J lost 4, with 11 bases in between. The CDR3 covers 12 residues. This CDR3 is CSVKGGYNEQFF. CDR3 DNA sequence: TGCAGTGTCAAGGGGGGATACAATGAGCAGTTCTTC.

This clonotype appeared many times. The chain has TRBV5-1 and TRBJ2-1; unclear D gene. Germline values: CDR1 SGHRS, CDR2 YFSETQ. CDR3 length: 13 amino acids. V was pared by 5 bases and J by 8 bases, with 14 bases between. The chain's CDR3 is CASRQRWIDEQFF. Written as DNA, the CDR3 is TGCGCCAGCAGGCAGCGTTGGATAGATGAGCAGTTCTTC.

This clonotype showed up many times. The chain couples TRBV5-1 to TRBJ1-3, with TRBD1 as a possible D gene (6 bases). The CDR3 spans 15 residues. Germline assignment: CDR1 SGHRS and CDR2 YFSETQ. Trimming stripped 3 bases from V and 0 bases from J, with 10 bases between. The CDR3 coding sequence is TGCGCCAGCAGCTCTGGACAGACCTCTGGAAACACCATATATTTT. This gives the protein CASSSGQTSGNTIYF. Using reference TRBV5-1 and TRBJ1-3 for the parts outside the CDR3, the full variable domain is KAGVTQTPRYLIKTRGQQVTLSCSPISGHRSVSWYQQTPGQGLQFLFEYFSETQRNKGNFPGRFSGRQFSNSRSEMNVSTLELGDSALYLCASSSGQTSGNTIYFGEGSWLTVV.

This clonotype showed up many times. The CDR3 nucleotides read TGTGCCAGCAGCTTACAGAATGGGCAGGGAAACTCTGGGGCCAACGTCCTGACTTTC. This gives the protein CASSLQNGQGNSGANVLTF. V is TRBV7-6 and J is TRBJ2-6; D might be TRBD1 (5 bases). The V and J ends lost 2 bases and 0 bases respectively, with 17 bases between them. This CDR3 has 19 residues. The V gene's germline CDR1 is SGHVS and CDR2 FNYEAQ. Based on the CDR3 plus reference TRBV7-6 and TRBJ2-6, the full variable domain is GAGVSQSPRYKVTKRGQDVALRCDPISGHVSLYWYRQALGQGPEFLTYFNYEAQQDKSGLPNDRFSAERPEGSISTLTIQRTEQRDSAMYRCASSLQNGQGNSGANVLTFGAGSRLTVL.

This clonotype was recorded at least ten times. V usage is TRBV20-1 and J usage is TRBJ1-5; 9 bases are shared with TRBD1. The V gene's germline CDR1 is DFQATT and CDR2 SNEGSKA (reference sequence). The CDR3 has 16 residues. Trimming at V came to 5 bases and at J to 4 bases, leaving 12 bases not matched to a gene. Here the CDR3 DNA reads TGCAGTGCTGAGGGACAGGGACGATCTTGGAATCAGCCCCAGCATTTT. Protein: CSAEGQGRSWNQPQHF.

This clonotype showed up many times. V and J are TRBV20-1 and TRBJ1-5; TRBD1 might be the D (5 bases). CDR1 and CDR2 from the germline V gene are DFQATT and SNEGSKA (reference sequence). Trimming stripped 3 bases from V and 6 bases from J, with 12 bases between. The CDR3 sequence is 13 residues long. Written as DNA, the CDR3 is TGCAGTGCTAGTGGCCAGGGTGGTCAGCCCCAGCATTTT. This sequence encodes CSASGQGGQPQHF.

This clonotype was recorded at least ten times. The genes are TRBV9 and TRBJ2-3; D may be TRBD2 (5 bases). Trimming left V 3 bases short and J 8 bases short, with 13 bases between. In germline, CDR1 is SGDLS, CDR2 YYNGEE. The CDR3 contains 13 residues. The CDR3 sequence: CASSDTRLGTQYF. The CDR3 DNA reads TGTGCCAGCAGCGACACTAGATTAGGTACGCAGTATTTT.

This clonotype was seen many times. The chain employs TRBV5-1 and TRBJ2-2; 9 bases fit TRBD1. Trimming took 2 bases from V and 3 from J; bases not matched to a gene: 2. The CDR3 consists of 15 residues. Germline V CDR1 and CDR2: SGHRS, YFSETQ. The CDR3 DNA reads as TGCGCCAGCAGCTTACAGGGGGCCGACACCGGGGAGCTGTTTTTT. This encodes CASSLQGADTGELFF.

This clonotype was found many times. This chain connects TRBV29-1 to TRBJ2-1; D is possibly TRBD2 (7 bases). Germline CDR1 is SQVTM and CDR2 is ANQGSEA. The CDR3 loop spans 15 amino acids. Between the trimmed V and J ends, which lost 4 bases and 9 bases, there was a span of 22 bases. CDR3 DNA sequence: TGCAGCGTTGGGGTTTGGGGGGGGGGCCAGGGTGAGCAGTTCTTC. This encodes CSVGVWGGGQGEQFF.

This clonotype was recorded at least ten times. CDR3 DNA: TGCGCCAGCAGCTTGGCGCCGGGTTCCGGGGCTAATGAAAAACTGTTTTTT. It specifies CASSLAPGSGANEKLFF. V gene TRBV5-1 combines with J gene TRBJ1-4; D unclear. This CDR3 region has 17 residues. V was shortened by 0 bases and J by 3 bases, with 15 bases between the two germline ends. Germline values: CDR1 SGHRS, CDR2 YFSETQ.

This clonotype showed up many times. This chain connects TRBV5-1 to TRBJ1-1, with D perhaps matching TRBD1 (6 bases). Between the trimmed V and J ends, which lost 1 base and 5 bases, there was a span of 15 bases. The germline V gene encodes CDR1 SGHRS and CDR2 YFSETQ. This CDR3 contains 15 residues. The CDR3: CASSLIGGGPTEAFF. The CDR3 region has the DNA TGCGCCAGCAGCTTGATCGGTGGGGGCCCGACTGAAGCTTTCTTT.

In its sample, this clonotype was seen many times. The chain links TRBV28 to TRBJ1-2; possible D gene TRBD1, 5 bases. With 5 bases removed from V and 6 bases from J, the gap between germline ends came to 10 bases. There are 12 residues in the CDR3. Germline V gene lookup returns CDR1 MDHEN and CDR2 SYDVKM. The CDR3 region is CASSTLGDGYTF. The DNA of the CDR3 is TGTGCCAGCAGTACGCTAGGGGATGGCTACACCTTC.

This clonotype was seen many times. V usage is TRBV3-1 and J usage is TRBJ1-5; 9 positions agree with TRBD1. The CDR3 extends over 14 amino acids. CDR1 is LGHDT, CDR2 YNNKEL, per germline (reference sequence). After removal of 4 bases from V and 4 bases from J, the junction contained 2 bases not matched to a gene. CDR3 region: CASSRGTGNQPQHF. Written as DNA, the CDR3 is TGTGCCAGCAGCCGAGGGACAGGGAATCAGCCCCAGCATTTT.

About this clonotype itself: This sequence may be a read error, since a much larger clone differs from it by one base. The chain carries TRBV15 and TRBJ2-1; 8 bases fit TRBD1. The germline V gene has CDR1 LNHNV and CDR2 YYDKDF (reference sequence). The length of the CDR3 is 12 residues. This CDR3 is CASGQGHNEQFF. CDR3 DNA sequence: TGTGCTAGTGGACAGGGCCACAATGAGCAGTTCTTC.

In its sample, this clonotype was seen many times. The chain has TRBV6-5 and TRBJ1-5; the D gene is possibly TRBD1 (5 bases). There are 13 residues in the CDR3. V shed 6 bases and J shed 8 bases, with 14 bases lying between them. Per germline, CDR1 MNHEY and CDR2 SVGAGI. This CDR3 is CASSLRGDEPQHF. For the CDR3, the DNA is TGTGCCAGCAGCCTGCGGGGGGATGAGCCCCAGCATTTT.

Points on this clonotype: A much larger clone lies one base from this, so it may be a read error. The V call is TRBV7-2, the J call TRBJ2-6; TRBD1 matches 10 bases. The germline gives CDR1 SGHTA, CDR2 FQGNSA. The CDR3 has 18 amino acids. The trim removed 4 bases at V and 2 bases at J, leaving 8 bases unmatched. This CDR3 reads CASSSSQTGGTGANVLTF. DNA for the CDR3: TGTGCCAGCAGCTCCAGCCAGACAGGGGGCACTGGGGCCAACGTCCTGACTTTC.

As concerns this clonotype: A much larger clonotype is one base distant, so this may be a read error. This chain links TRBV9 with TRBJ1-3; D is unclear. The CDR3 length is 16 residues. Looked up from germline, CDR1 is SGDLS and CDR2 is YYNGEE. CDR3 nucleotides: TGTGCCAGCAGCGTAGGGGGTTTCGGCGCTGGAAACATCATATATTTT. This sequence encodes CASSVGGFGAGNIIYF.

At least ten counts were recorded for this clonotype. Here the CDR3 reads CASSPGTSGITDTQYF. The CDR3 DNA reads TGTGCCAGCAGCCCAGGGACTAGCGGGATCACAGATACGCAGTATTTT. The genes are TRBV9 and TRBJ2-3, with 13 positions matching TRBD2. The V gene's germline CDR1 is SGDLS and CDR2 YYNGEE. The CDR3 runs to 16 residues. After removal of 4 bases from V and 2 bases from J, the junction contained 4 bases not matched to a gene.

Ten or more counts support this clonotype. Here the CDR3 DNA reads TGTGCCAGCAGCTTAGGTGGCAGACAAGAGACCCAGTACTTC. Translating it yields CASSLGGRQETQYF. The V and J genes are TRBV7-7 and TRBJ2-5; D remains ambiguous. The CDR3 loop spans 14 amino acids. V lost 1 base and J lost 2, with 8 bases in between. The V gene's germline CDR1 is SSHAT and CDR2 FNYEAQ (reference sequence).

This clonotype has a count of ten or more. The chain recombines TRBV20-1 with TRBJ1-6; a possible D gene is TRBD1 (6 bases). The CDR3 extends over 16 amino acids. V lost 3 bases and J 0 bases, leaving 12 bases between the germline ends. Germline-derived CDR1 and CDR2 are DFQATT and SNEGSKA (reference sequence). CDR3: CSARGGLSSYNSPLHF. CDR3 nucleotides: TGCAGTGCTAGGGGGGGCTTAAGCTCCTATAATTCACCCCTCCACTTT.

This clonotype was counted at least ten times. This chain links TRBV19 with TRBJ2-6, with D maybe TRBD2 (5 bases). V was trimmed by 1 base and J by 8 bases, leaving 9 bases between them. This CDR3 spans 14 amino acids. Germline V gene sequence: CDR1 LNHDA, CDR2 SQIVND (reference sequence). The chain's CDR3 is CASSIGRGTNVLTF. CDR3 DNA sequence: TGTGCCAGTAGTATAGGCCGAGGGACCAACGTCCTGACTTTC.

This clonotype came up many times. The chain uses TRBV6-1 and TRBJ2-7; D remains unclear. Trimming removed 2 bases from V and 1 base from J, with 15 bases in between. Germline V gene lookup returns CDR1 MNHNS and CDR2 SASEGT. The CDR3 extends over 16 amino acids. The CDR3 loop is CASSEQDRLSSYEQYF. DNA of the CDR3: TGTGCCAGCAGTGAACAAGACCGGCTTTCGTCCTACGAGCAGTACTTC.

This clonotype was seen at least ten times. The chain links TRBV29-1 to TRBJ2-1; 8 bases are shared with TRBD1. The CDR3 sequence is 15 residues long. V dropped 5 bases and J dropped 10; count of bases not matched to a gene: 16. In germline, CDR1 is SQVTM, CDR2 ANQGSEA. CDR3: CSVSNQGTGTIEQFF. The CDR3, as DNA: TGCAGCGTTTCTAACCAGGGGACAGGTACAATAGAGCAGTTCTTC.

In its sample, this clonotype was seen many times. The J gene is TRBJ2-2, the V gene TRBV5-1; D unclear. Germline lookup yields CDR1 SGHRS and CDR2 YFSETQ. Deletions cut 2 bases from V and 8 bases from J, with 10 bases between. The CDR3 extends over 13 amino acids. The CDR3 DNA reads TGCGCCAGCAGCTTAGACCCTTTTGGGGAGCTGTTTTTT. It translates to CASSLDPFGELFF.